These 25 T cell receptor beta chains originate from one sample sequenced in a study of Graves' ophthalmopathy and Graves' hyperthyroidism. The authors amplified TCR beta CDR3 regions from RNA transcripts. An initial RT-PCR round employing HTBI primers preceded a second-round multiplex PCR. TCRdb recomputed calls from the multiplex PCR reads with MiXCR, one row per CDR3 protein. The sample includes 650,000 to 900,000 distinct CDR3 sequences, roughly two fifths of them seen just once. What was sequenced was peripheral blood. These receptors came from an adult man with Graves' ophthalmopathy.

The genes are TRBV10-3 and TRBJ1-5; 7 bases are a match to TRBD1. This CDR3 spans 14 amino acids. V shed 8 bases, J shed 0 bases, and the junction held 4 bases outside the gene matches. CDR1 and CDR2 (germline): ENHRY, SYGVKD. In DNA, the CDR3 is TGTGCCATCGGGGACAGTTATAGCAATCAGCCCCAGCATTTT. The encoded protein is CAIGDSYSNQPQHF.

To note about this clonotype: Just one base apart from a much larger clone, this may be a read error. V and J are TRBV11-2 and TRBJ1-4; unclear D gene. The ends were cut back, 6 bases at V and 5 bases at J, with 16 bases in the middle. Germline V gives CDR1 SGHAT, CDR2 FQNNGV. CDR3 length: 15 residues. CDR3 in DNA: TGTGCCAGCAGTCCAGCTCGAGCCGAGAATGAAAAACTGTTTTTT. This gives the protein CASSPARAENEKLFF.

The chain employs TRBV7-9 and TRBJ2-7, with 13 bases aligning to TRBD2. Germline lookup yields CDR1 SEHNR and CDR2 FQNEAQ (reference sequence). This CDR3 contains 16 residues. V shed 5 bases, J shed 5 bases, and the junction held 9 bases outside the gene matches. CDR3 DNA: TGTGCCAGCAGCCAACGGACTAGCGGGAGCTTAGACGAGCAGTACTTC. Its protein is CASSQRTSGSLDEQYF. The whole variable domain, remainder taken from reference TRBV7-9 and TRBJ2-7, is DTGVSQNPRHKITKRGQNVTFRCDPISEHNRLYWYRQTLGQGPEFLTYFQNEAQLEKSRLLSDRFSAERPKGSFSTLEIQRTEQGDSAMYLCASSQRTSGSLDEQYFGPGTRLTVT.

This clonotype has only a few counts. The rearrangement links TRBV20-1 to TRBJ2-5; D is uncertain. The CDR3 covers 11 residues. Trimming left V 6 bases short and J 5 bases short, with 10 bases between. CDR1 is DFQATT, CDR2 SNEGSKA, per germline (reference sequence). The CDR3, as DNA: TGCAGTGCCGAAAACCGGGAGACCCAGTACTTC. It codes for CSAENRETQYF.

Turning to this clonotype: One junction end does not reproduce the germline sequence, and a read error may be involved. The rearrangement uses TRBV10-3 and TRBJ2-7; D unclear. The CDR3 has 15 residues. The V gene's germline CDR1 is ENHRY and CDR2 SYGVKD. This CDR3 reads CASSYRATTGYEQYF. The CDR3 DNA reads TGTGCCAGCAGTTACCGAGCCACGACTGGCTACGAGCAGTACTTC.

This clonotype has a count of ten or more. The chain carries TRBV29-1 and TRBJ1-2, with 7 bases aligning to TRBD1. CDR3 length: 14 amino acids. J was trimmed by 4 bases and V by 7 bases; bases with no gene match: 12. Germline assignment: CDR1 SQVTM and CDR2 ANQGSEA. The CDR3 nucleotides are TGCAGCGGTTCCCCGGGACAGTCCGTCTATGGCTACACCTTC. This sequence encodes CSGSPGQSVYGYTF.

The chain employs TRBV20-1 and TRBJ1-2, with D possibly being TRBD1 (5 bases). CDR1 and CDR2 from the germline V gene are DFQATT and SNEGSKA (reference sequence). Deletions cut 2 bases from V and 3 bases from J, with 7 bases between. CDR3 length: 12 residues. The CDR3 region is CSARLRDYGYTF. CDR3 bases: TGCAGTGCTAGACTCAGGGACTATGGCTACACCTTC.

On this clonotype itself: This may be a read error, as it is one base from a much larger clone. The chain combines TRBV7-2 with TRBJ2-5; D is tentatively TRBD1 or TRBD2 (5 bases each). Germline V gives CDR1 SGHTA, CDR2 FQGNSA. This CDR3 has 13 residues. The chain's CDR3 is CASSPGETEAQYF. Here the CDR3 DNA reads TGTGCCAGCAGCCCCGGGGAGACAGAGGCCCAGTACTTC. Looking up the rest from reference TRBV7-2 and TRBJ2-5 gives the full variable domain: GAGVSQSPSNKVTEKGKDVELRCDPISGHTALYWYRQSLGQGLEFLIYFQGNSAPDKSGLPSDRFSAERTGGSVSTLTIQRTQQEDSAVYLCASSPGETEAQYFGPGTRLLVL.

This chain uses TRBV6-5 with TRBJ1-5; TRBD1 aligns across 7 bases. V trimming: 5 bases; J trimming: 9 bases; junction bases outside the gene matches: 16. The CDR3 has 16 residues. Looked up from germline, CDR1 is MNHEY and CDR2 is SVGAGI. CDR3 in amino acids: CASSERDRNFRTPQHF. CDR3 DNA: TGTGCCAGCAGTGAAAGGGACAGAAATTTTCGTACGCCCCAGCATTTT.

J is TRBJ2-5 and V is TRBV20-1; D may be TRBD1 (6 bases). Germline V gene sequence: CDR1 DFQATT, CDR2 SNEGSKA (reference sequence). The V gene lost 4 bases and the J gene lost 3 bases, with 12 bases spanning the gap. The CDR3 is 13 residues long. For the CDR3, the DNA is TGCAGTGCTACAGGGGCCGCGGAAGAGACCCAGTACTTC. Translated: CSATGAAEETQYF.

This clonotype has ten or more counts. This rearrangement joins TRBV10-1 to TRBJ2-5; D remains ambiguous. The V end lost 3 bases, the J end lost 5 bases, and 16 bases lay between the germline ends. The CDR3 spans 15 residues. The germline V gene encodes CDR1 WNHNN and CDR2 SYGVQD (reference sequence). The CDR3 region has the DNA TGCGCCAGCAGTGACATCGGAGAAGGGAAGGAGACCCAGTACTTC. This encodes CASSDIGEGKETQYF.

This clonotype was seen at least ten times. The chain joins TRBV20-1 to TRBJ2-7, with D possibly being TRBD1 or TRBD2 (6 bases each). CDR1 DFQATT and CDR2 SNEGSKA come from the germline V gene (reference sequence). This CDR3 is built from 13 residues. Trimming left V 7 bases short and J 6 bases short, with 19 bases between. In DNA, the CDR3 is TGCAGTGTCTTGCACCCGGGGGCCGGCGAGCAGTACTTC. It codes for CSVLHPGAGEQYF.

This clonotype has just a few counts. The rearrangement uses TRBV7-6 and TRBJ1-3; D gene ambiguous. Germline V CDR1 and CDR2: SGHVS, FNYEAQ. The CDR3 has 16 residues. V was clipped by 0 bases and J by 0 bases, with 9 bases between them. DNA for the CDR3: TGTGCCAGCAGCTTAGCGTCGGCGTTCTCTGGAAACACCATATATTTT. It encodes CASSLASAFSGNTIYF.

The chain links TRBV10-2 to TRBJ1-5; TRBD1 agrees at 9 bases. From germline, CDR1 is WSHSY and CDR2 SAAADI. V was clipped by 0 bases and J by 3 bases; unmatched bases: 3. The CDR3 extends over 16 amino acids. The CDR3 is CASSESGTGINQPQHF. In nucleotides, the CDR3 is TGCGCCAGCAGTGAGTCAGGGACAGGGATCAATCAGCCCCAGCATTTT.

This clonotype was counted ten times or more. The chain has TRBV5-8 and TRBJ2-2; tentatively, D is TRBD1 (5 bases). The CDR3 has 13 amino acids. Trimming removed 5 bases from V and 4 bases from J, with 9 bases in between. The V gene's germline CDR1 is SGHTS and CDR2 YDEGEE. CDR3 amino acids: CASSKGATGELFF. The CDR3 nucleotides are TGTGCCAGCAGTAAAGGGGCCACCGGGGAGCTGTTTTTT.

This clonotype showed up many times. The gene calls are TRBV10-3 and TRBJ1-3; D may be TRBD1 (6 bases). V was clipped by 10 bases and J by 2 bases, with 12 bases between them. Germline V gives CDR1 ENHRY, CDR2 SYGVKD. The CDR3 has 13 amino acids. The CDR3 DNA follows: TGTGCCACACAGCCAGGGGCTGGAAACACCATATATTTT. Amino acids: CATQPGAGNTIYF.

This clonotype was found a few times. V gene TRBV20-1 combines with J gene TRBJ2-7, with 10 positions matching TRBD2. The germline V gene encodes CDR1 DFQATT and CDR2 SNEGSKA (reference sequence). The CDR3 runs 14 residues. V dropped 3 bases and J dropped 7; count of bases not matched to a gene: 9. CDR3: CSASKLAGEKEQYF. CDR3 DNA sequence: TGCAGTGCTAGCAAGCTAGCGGGAGAGAAAGAGCAGTACTTC.

This chain links TRBV7-9 with TRBJ1-6, with TRBD1 as a possible D gene (6 bases). Germline loops: CDR1 SEHNR, CDR2 FQNEAQ (reference sequence). V was clipped by 10 bases and J by 6 bases, with 10 bases between them. The CDR3 spans 12 residues. The DNA of the CDR3 is TGTGCCATCGACAGGCTTAATTCACCCCTCCACTTT. Encoded protein: CAIDRLNSPLHF.

The chain links TRBV25-1 to TRBJ1-6; 9 bases are shared with TRBD1. This CDR3 contains 14 residues. V was pared by 9 bases and J by 9 bases, with 9 bases of the junction left unmatched. Germline CDR1 reads MGHDK; CDR2 reads SYGVNS. Here the CDR3 DNA reads TGTGCCAGTCCCCCGGGACAGGGACGTTCACCCCTCCACTTT. As protein: CASPPGQGRSPLHF.

There are a few counts of this clonotype. The chain combines TRBV2 with TRBJ2-7; 7 bases are a match to TRBD1. Trimming cost V 0 bases and J 5 bases; bases outside gene matches: 7. From germline, CDR1 is SNHLY and CDR2 FYNNEI. The CDR3 totals 15 residues. The DNA for the CDR3 is TGTGCCAGCAGTGAAGCGGGACAGTGGAAGAACGAGCAGTACTTC. Amino acids: CASSEAGQWKNEQYF.

The chain recombines TRBV9 with TRBJ2-7; D is possibly TRBD1 or TRBD2 (5 bases each). V lost 4 bases to trimming and J lost 1 base, with 15 bases between them. The germline V gene encodes CDR1 SGDLS and CDR2 YYNGEE. The CDR3 is 15 amino acids. The CDR3 sequence: CASSPTEGLSYEQYF. CDR3 in DNA: TGTGCCAGCAGCCCCACCGAGGGGTTGTCCTACGAGCAGTACTTC.

This clonotype was observed at least ten times. V gene TRBV6-4 combines with J gene TRBJ2-2; no firm D call. With 3 bases removed from V and 1 base from J, the gap between germline ends came to 6 bases. This CDR3 is 14 amino acids long. CDR1 and CDR2 (germline): MRHNA, SNTAGT. CDR3 bases: TGTGCCAGCAGTGAGGATGGGAACACCGGGGAGCTGTTTTTT. Protein product: CASSEDGNTGELFF.

Points on this clonotype: Germline is not matched at one junction end, which may reflect a read error. The chain uses TRBV11-2 and TRBJ2-5; 8 bases match TRBD2. The CDR3 sequence is 15 residues long. Germline V CDR1 and CDR2: SGHAT, FQNNGV. The CDR3 reads CASSYGGAMEETQYF. The CDR3 DNA sequence: TGTGCCAGCAGCTACGGGGGGGCGATGGAAGAGACCCAATACTTC.

The chain is built from TRBV20-1 and TRBJ2-7, with 7 nucleotides matching TRBD1. The CDR3 is 12 residues long. The germline CDR1 and CDR2 sequences are DFQATT and SNEGSKA (reference sequence). Trimming removed 6 bases from V and 4 bases from J; junction bases left unmatched: 6. CDR3 residues: CSAGTEEYEQYF. As DNA, the CDR3 is TGCAGTGCGGGGACAGAGGAATACGAGCAGTACTTC.

This clonotype was counted many times. The J gene is TRBJ1-1, the V gene TRBV29-1, with 8 nucleotides matching TRBD1. CDR1 is SQVTM, CDR2 ANQGSEA, per germline. CDR3 length equals 12 residues. CDR3 sequence reads: CAGGIRGTEAFF. Written as DNA, the CDR3 is TGCGCAGGGGGCATAAGGGGCACTGAAGCTTTCTTT.